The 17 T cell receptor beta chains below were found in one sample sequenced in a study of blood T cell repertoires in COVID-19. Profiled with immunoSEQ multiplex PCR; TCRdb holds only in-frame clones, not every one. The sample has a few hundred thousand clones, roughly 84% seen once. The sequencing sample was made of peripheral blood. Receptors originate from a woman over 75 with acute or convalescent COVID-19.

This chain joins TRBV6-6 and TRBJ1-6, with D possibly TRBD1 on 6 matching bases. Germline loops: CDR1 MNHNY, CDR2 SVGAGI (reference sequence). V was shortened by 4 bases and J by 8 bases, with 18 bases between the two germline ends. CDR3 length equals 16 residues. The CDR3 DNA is TGTGCCAGCAGTTTATCGGGCCCAGGGGCCTATTCACCCCTCCACTTT. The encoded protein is CASSLSGPGAYSPLHF.

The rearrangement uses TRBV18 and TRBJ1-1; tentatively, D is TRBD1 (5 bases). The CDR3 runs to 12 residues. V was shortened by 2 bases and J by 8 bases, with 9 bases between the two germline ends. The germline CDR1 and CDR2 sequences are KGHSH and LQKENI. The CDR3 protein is CASSPRAGEAFF. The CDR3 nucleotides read TGTGCCAGCTCACCAAGGGCAGGGGAAGCTTTCTTT.

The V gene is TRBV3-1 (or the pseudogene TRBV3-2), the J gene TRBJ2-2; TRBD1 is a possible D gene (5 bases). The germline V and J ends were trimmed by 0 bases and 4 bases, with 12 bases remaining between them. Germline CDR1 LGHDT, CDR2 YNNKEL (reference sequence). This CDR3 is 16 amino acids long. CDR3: CASSQDIQGGTGELFF. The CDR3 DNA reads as TGTGCCAGCAGCCAAGATATCCAGGGTGGCACCGGGGAGCTGTTTTTT.

The CDR3 loop is CSVVDRGTNEKLFF. In DNA, the CDR3 is TGCAGCGTTGTAGACAGGGGTACTAATGAAAAACTGTTTTTT. The chain links TRBV29-1 to TRBJ1-4, with 8 bases that match TRBD1. The germline gives CDR1 SQVTM, CDR2 ANQGSEA. There are 14 residues in the CDR3. Losses at the gene ends were 4 bases for V and 2 bases for J; bases not matched to a gene: 3.

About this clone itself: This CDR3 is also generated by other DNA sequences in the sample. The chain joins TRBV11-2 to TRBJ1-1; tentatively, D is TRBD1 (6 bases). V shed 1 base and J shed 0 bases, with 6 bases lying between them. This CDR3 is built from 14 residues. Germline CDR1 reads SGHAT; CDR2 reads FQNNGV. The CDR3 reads CASSLGQVNTEAFF. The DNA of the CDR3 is TGTGCCAGCAGCTTAGGACAGGTGAACACTGAAGCTTTCTTT.

This CDR3 is CASSYRLNTEAFF. The CDR3 coding sequence is TGTGCCAGCAGTTACAGGCTGAACACTGAAGCTTTCTTT. This chain uses TRBV27 with TRBJ1-1; the D gene is possibly TRBD1 (5 bases). CDR3 length equals 13 residues. The germline V gene has CDR1 MNHEY and CDR2 SMNVEV (reference sequence). V lost 4 bases, J lost 0 bases, and 6 bases lay in between.

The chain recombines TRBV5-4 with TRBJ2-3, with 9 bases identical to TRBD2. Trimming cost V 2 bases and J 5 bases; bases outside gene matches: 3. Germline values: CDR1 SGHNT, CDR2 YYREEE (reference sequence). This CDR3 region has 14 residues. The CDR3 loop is CASSFPRGGDTQYF. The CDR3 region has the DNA TGTGCCAGCAGCTTCCCGCGGGGGGGAGATACGCAGTATTTT.

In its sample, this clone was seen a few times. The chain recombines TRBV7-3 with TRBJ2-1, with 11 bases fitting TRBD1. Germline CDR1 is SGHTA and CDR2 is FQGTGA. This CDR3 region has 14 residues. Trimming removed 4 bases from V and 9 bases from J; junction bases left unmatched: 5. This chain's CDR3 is CASSSPGQGGEQFF. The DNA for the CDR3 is TGTGCCAGCAGCTCACCGGGACAGGGGGGTGAGCAGTTCTTC. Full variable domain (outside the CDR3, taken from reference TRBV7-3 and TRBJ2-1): GAGVSQTPSNKVTEKGKYVELRCDPISGHTALYWYRQSLGQGPEFLIYFQGTGAADDSGLPNDRFFAVRPEGSVSTLKIQRTERGDSAVYLCASSSPGQGGEQFFGPGTRLTVL.

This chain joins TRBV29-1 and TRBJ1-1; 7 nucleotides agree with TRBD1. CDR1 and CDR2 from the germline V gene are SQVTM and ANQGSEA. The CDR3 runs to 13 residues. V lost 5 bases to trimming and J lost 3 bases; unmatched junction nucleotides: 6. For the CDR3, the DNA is TGCAGCGTTTCTCGGACAGGAGACACTGAAGCTTTCTTT. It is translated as CSVSRTGDTEAFF.

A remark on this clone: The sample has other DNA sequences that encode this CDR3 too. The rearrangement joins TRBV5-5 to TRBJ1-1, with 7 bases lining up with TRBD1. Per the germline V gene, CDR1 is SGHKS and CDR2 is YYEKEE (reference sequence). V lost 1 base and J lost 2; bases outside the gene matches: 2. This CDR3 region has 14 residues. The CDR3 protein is CASSLRDRNTEAFF. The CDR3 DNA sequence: TGTGCCAGCAGCTTGCGGGACAGAAACACTGAAGCTTTCTTT.

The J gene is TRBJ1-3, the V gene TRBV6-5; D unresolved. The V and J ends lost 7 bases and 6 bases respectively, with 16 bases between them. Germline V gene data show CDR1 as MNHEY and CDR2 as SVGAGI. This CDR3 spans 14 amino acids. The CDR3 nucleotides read TGTGCCAGCAACTTAGATACGAACCAAAACACCATATATTTT. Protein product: CASNLDTNQNTIYF.

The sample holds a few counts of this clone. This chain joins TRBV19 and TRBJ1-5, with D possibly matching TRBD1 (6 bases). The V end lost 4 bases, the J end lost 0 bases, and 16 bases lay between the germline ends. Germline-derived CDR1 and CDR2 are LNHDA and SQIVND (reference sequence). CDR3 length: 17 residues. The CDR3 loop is CASSTVQGSNSNQPQHF. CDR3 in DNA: TGTGCCAGTAGTACCGTACAGGGATCGAATAGCAATCAGCCCCAGCATTTT.

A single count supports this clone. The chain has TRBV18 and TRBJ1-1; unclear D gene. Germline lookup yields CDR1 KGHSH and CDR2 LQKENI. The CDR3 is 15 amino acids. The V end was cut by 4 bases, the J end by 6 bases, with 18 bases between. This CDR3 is CASSLPPRGTSEAFF. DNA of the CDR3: TGTGCCAGCTCACTTCCACCCCGGGGAACTTCTGAAGCTTTCTTT.

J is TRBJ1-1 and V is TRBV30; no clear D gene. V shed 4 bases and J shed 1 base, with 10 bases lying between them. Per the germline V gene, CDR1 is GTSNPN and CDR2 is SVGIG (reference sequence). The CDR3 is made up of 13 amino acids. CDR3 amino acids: CAWNLPGNTEAFF. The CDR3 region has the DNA TGTGCCTGGAATCTACCCGGGAACACTGAAGCTTTCTTT.

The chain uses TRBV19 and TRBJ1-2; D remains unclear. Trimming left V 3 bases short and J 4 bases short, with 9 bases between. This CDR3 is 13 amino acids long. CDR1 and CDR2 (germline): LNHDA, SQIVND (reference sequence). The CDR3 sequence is CASSIPPGYGYTF. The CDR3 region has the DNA TGTGCCAGTAGTATCCCGCCCGGCTATGGCTACACCTTC.

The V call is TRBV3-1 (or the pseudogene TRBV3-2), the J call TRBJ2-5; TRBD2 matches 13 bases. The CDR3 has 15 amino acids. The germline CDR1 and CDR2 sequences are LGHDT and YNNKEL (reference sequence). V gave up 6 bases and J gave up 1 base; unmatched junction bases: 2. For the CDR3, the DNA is TGTGCCAGCAGGAGGACTAGCGGGGGCCAAGAGACCCAGTACTTC. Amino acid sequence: CASRRTSGGQETQYF.

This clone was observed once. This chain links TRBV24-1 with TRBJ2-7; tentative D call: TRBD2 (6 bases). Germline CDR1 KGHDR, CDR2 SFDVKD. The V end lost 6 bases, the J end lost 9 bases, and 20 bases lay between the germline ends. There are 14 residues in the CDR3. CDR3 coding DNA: TGTGCCACCAGTAAGGGGCAGGGAGGCATGCGGCAGTACTTC. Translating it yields CATSKGQGGMRQYF.